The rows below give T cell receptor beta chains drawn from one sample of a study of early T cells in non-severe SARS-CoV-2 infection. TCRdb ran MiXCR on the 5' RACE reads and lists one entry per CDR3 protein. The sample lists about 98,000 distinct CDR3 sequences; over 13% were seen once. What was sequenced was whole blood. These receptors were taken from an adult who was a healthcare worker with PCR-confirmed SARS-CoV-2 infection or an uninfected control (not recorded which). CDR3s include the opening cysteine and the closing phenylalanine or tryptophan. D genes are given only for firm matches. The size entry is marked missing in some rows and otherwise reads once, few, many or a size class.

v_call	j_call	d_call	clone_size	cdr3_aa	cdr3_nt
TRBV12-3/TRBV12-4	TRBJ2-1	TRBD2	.	CASSALAGTSGTYSYNEQFF	TGTGCCAGCAGTGCCCTAGCCGGGACTAGCGGGACCTACTCCTACAATGAGCAGTTCTTC
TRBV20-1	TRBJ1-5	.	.	CSAGQSGDQPQHF	TGCAGTGCTGGGCAAAGCGGTGATCAGCCCCAGCATTTT
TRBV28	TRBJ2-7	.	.	CASSLERYEQYF	TGTGCCAGCAGTTTAGAGAGATACGAGCAGTACTTC
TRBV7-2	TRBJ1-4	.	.	CASSLGQGYEKLFF	TGTGCCAGCAGCTTAGGGCAGGGGTACGAAAAACTGTTTTTT
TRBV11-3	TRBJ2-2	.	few	CASRADPAGELFF	TGTGCCAGCAGGGCAGACCCAGCCGGGGAGCTGTTTTTT
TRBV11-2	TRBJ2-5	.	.	CASSSGSGAVIQETQYF	TGTGCCAGCAGCTCCGGGTCGGGAGCCGTAATCCAAGAGACCCAGTACTTC
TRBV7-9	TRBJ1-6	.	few	CASSSRGSSYNSPLHF	TGTGCCAGCAGCTCCCGGGGCAGCTCCTATAATTCACCCCTCCACTTT
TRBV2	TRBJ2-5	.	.	CASSGRLGETQYF	TGTGCCAGCAGTGGCCGCCTGGGGGAGACCCAGTACTTC
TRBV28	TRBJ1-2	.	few	CASSLSDIGYTF	TGTGCCAGCAGTTTAAGTGACATAGGCTACACCTTC
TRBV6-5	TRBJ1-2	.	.	CASSYSLSYGYTF	TGTGCCAGCAGTTACTCCCTTTCCTATGGCTACACCTTC
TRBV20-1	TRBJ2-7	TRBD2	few	CSARTSGEYLYEQYF	TGCAGTGCTAGGACTAGCGGGGAGTACTTGTACGAGCAGTACTTC
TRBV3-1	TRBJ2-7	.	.	CASSSFRSDNEQYF	TGTGCCAGCAGCTCTTTCCGGAGCGATAACGAGCAGTACTTC
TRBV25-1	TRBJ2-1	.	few	CASSESSGPTRNEQFF	TGTGCCAGCAGTGAAAGTAGTGGCCCGACTAGAAATGAGCAGTTCTTC
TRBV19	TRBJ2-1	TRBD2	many	CASTYSGGAYNEQFF	TGTGCCAGTACCTATAGCGGGGGCGCCTACAATGAGCAGTTCTTC
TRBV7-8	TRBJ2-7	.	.	CASSLALGTDYEQYF	TGTGCCAGCAGCTTAGCTCTAGGGACGGACTACGAGCAGTACTTC
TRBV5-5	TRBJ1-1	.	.	CASSLQHTEAFF	TGTGCCAGCAGCTTGCAACACACTGAAGCTTTCTTT
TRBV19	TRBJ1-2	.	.	CASGGSILNYGYTF	TGTGCCAGCGGGGGCTCAATCCTTAACTATGGCTACACCTTC
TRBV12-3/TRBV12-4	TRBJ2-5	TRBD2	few	CASTPGSGRETQYF	TGTGCCAGCACTCCAGGCAGCGGGAGAGAGACCCAGTACTTC
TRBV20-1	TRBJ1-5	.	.	CSARSGSHQPQHF	TGCAGTGCTAGATCAGGGTCTCATCAGCCCCAGCATTTT
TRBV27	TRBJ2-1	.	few	CASSFRPLVTEQFF	TGTGCCAGCAGTTTTAGGCCTCTAGTGACTGAGCAGTTCTTC
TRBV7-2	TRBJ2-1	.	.	CASSSTMDTYNEQFF	TGTGCCAGCAGCTCGACGATGGACACCTACAATGAGCAGTTCTTC
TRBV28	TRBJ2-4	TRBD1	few	CATSTGGKNIQYF	TGTGCCACCTCCACAGGGGGCAAAAACATTCAGTACTTC
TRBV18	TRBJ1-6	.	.	CASSPRTDNSPLHF	TGTGCCAGCTCACCCCGAACGGATAATTCACCCCTCCACTTT
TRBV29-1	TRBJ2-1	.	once	CSAPRGGYSYNEQFF	TGCAGCGCCCCCCGGGGCGGATACTCCTACAATGAGCAGTTCTTC
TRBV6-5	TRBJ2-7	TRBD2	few	CASSRSTSGSYEQYF	TGTGCCAGCAGTCGATCGACTAGCGGATCCTACGAGCAGTACTTC
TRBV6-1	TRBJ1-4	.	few	CASTRERQEVYEKLFF	TGTGCCAGCACACGAGAGAGACAGGAGGTTTATGAAAAACTGTTTTTT
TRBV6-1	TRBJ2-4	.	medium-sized	CASSGESGNPSMLAKNIQYF	TGTGCCAGCAGTGGGGAGTCAGGGAATCCGTCGATGCTAGCCAAAAACATTCAGTACTTC
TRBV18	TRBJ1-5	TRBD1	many	CASSPSGTGVNQPQHF	TGTGCCAGCTCACCGAGCGGGACAGGGGTCAATCAGCCCCAGCATTTT
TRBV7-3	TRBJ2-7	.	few	CASSRWHKTYEQYF	TGTGCCAGCAGCCGCTGGCACAAGACCTACGAGCAGTACTTC
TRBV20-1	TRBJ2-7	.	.	CSASGTSHYEQYF	TGCAGTGCGTCCGGGACGTCTCACTACGAGCAGTACTTC
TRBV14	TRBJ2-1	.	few	CASSQPKAGMFYNEQFF	TGTGCCAGCAGCCAACCTAAGGCGGGGATGTTCTACAATGAGCAGTTCTTC
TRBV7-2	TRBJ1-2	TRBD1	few	CASSLGTGITYGYTF	TGTGCCAGCAGCTTAGGGACAGGGATAACCTATGGCTACACCTTC
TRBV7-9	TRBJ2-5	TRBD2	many	CASSFPREAGETQYF	TGTGCCAGCAGCTTCCCACGGGAGGCAGGAGAGACCCAGTACTTC
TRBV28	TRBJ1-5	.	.	CASSFRASNQPQHF	TGTGCCAGCAGTTTCCGGGCTAGCAATCAGCCCCAGCATTTT
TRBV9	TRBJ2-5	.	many	CASSEKWGIQETQYF	TGTGCCAGCAGCGAAAAGTGGGGGATCCAAGAGACCCAGTACTTC
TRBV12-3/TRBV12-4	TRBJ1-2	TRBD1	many	CASTRTGAYGYTF	TGTGCCAGCACCCGGACAGGGGCATATGGCTACACCTTC
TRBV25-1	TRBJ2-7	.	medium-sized	CASSASAYEQYF	TGTGCCAGCAGTGCCAGCGCCTACGAGCAGTACTTC
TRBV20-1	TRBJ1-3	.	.	CSASQGSGNTIYF	TGCAGTGCTAGCCAAGGGTCTGGAAACACCATATATTTT
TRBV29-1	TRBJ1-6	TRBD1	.	CSVGQGKGSPLHF	TGCAGCGTTGGACAGGGAAAAGGTTCACCCCTCCACTTT
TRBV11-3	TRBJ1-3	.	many	CASSRGSSGNTIYF	TGTGCCAGCAGCAGGGGATCGTCTGGAAACACCATATATTTT
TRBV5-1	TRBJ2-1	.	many	CASSLVTGWAEQFF	TGCGCCAGCAGCTTGGTAACCGGGTGGGCTGAGCAGTTCTTC
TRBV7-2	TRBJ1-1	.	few	CASSHQDLNTEAFF	TGTGCCAGCAGCCACCAGGACTTGAACACTGAAGCTTTCTTT
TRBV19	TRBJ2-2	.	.	CASSSDPGELFF	TGTGCCAGTAGTTCAGACCCCGGGGAGCTGTTTTTT
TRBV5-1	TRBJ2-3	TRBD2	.	CASSYDVVAGGTDTQYF	TGCGCCAGCAGCTACGACGTGGTAGCGGGGGGCACAGATACGCAGTATTTT
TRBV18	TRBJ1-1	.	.	CASSPKNTEAFF	TGTGCCAGCTCACCGAAGAACACTGAAGCTTTCTTT
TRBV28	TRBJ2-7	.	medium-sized	CASSLNLGGQTEEQYF	TGTGCCAGCAGTTTGAATCTCGGGGGCCAGACGGAAGAGCAGTACTTC
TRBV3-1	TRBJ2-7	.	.	CASSQGRSGGEQYF	TGTGCCAGCAGCCAAGGCCGATCCGGGGGCGAGCAGTACTTC
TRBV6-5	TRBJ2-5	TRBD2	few	CASSYPGGGETQYF	TGTGCCAGCAGTTACCCGGGAGGAGGGGAGACCCAGTACTTC
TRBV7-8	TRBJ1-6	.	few	CASSLHLLQGQRTYNSPLHF	TGTGCCAGCAGCCTACATCTACTCCAGGGGCAACGAACCTATAATTCACCCCTCCACTTT
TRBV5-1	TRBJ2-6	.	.	CATPVTGRSGANVLTF	TGCGCCACCCCAGTGACAGGGAGGTCTGGGGCCAACGTCCTGACTTTC
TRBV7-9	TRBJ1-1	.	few	CASSLGGGGAFF	TGTGCCAGCAGCTTAGGGGGCGGTGGAGCTTTCTTT
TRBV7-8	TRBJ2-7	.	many	CASSRAWTAEQYF	TGTGCCAGCAGCCGAGCCTGGACGGCCGAGCAGTACTTC
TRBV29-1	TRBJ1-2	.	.	CSVEETAYGYTF	TGCAGCGTTGAAGAAACCGCTTATGGCTACACCTTC
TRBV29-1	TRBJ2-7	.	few	CSVALVSYEQYF	TGCAGCGTCGCACTGGTGTCCTACGAGCAGTACTTC
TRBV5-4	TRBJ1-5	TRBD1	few	CASSPTGTGDRIPGQPQHF	TGTGCCAGCAGTCCGACCGGGACAGGGGACCGTATTCCTGGTCAGCCCCAGCATTTT
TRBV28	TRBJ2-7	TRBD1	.	CASTPPGQGDLGQYF	TGTGCCAGCACCCCGCCGGGACAGGGGGATCTCGGGCAGTACTTC
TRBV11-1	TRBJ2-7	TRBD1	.	CASSRGQVYEQYF	TGTGCCAGCAGCCGTGGACAGGTCTACGAGCAGTACTTC
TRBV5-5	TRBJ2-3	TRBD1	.	CASSLRDRGSTDTQYF	TGTGCCAGCAGCCTACGGGACAGGGGTAGCACAGATACGCAGTATTTT
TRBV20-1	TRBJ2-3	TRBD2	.	CSAHPPGRAVDTQYF	TGCAGTGCTCATCCGCCAGGGAGGGCCGTTGATACGCAGTATTTT
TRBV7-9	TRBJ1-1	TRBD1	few	CASSLQTGPNTEAFF	TGTGCCAGCAGCTTACAGACAGGGCCGAACACTGAAGCTTTCTTT